This TCR beta chain comes out of a study of beta chain features in type 1 diabetes. General study findings and limits: TCRB CDR3s were moderately but significantly shorter in Type 1 diabetes patients in all four CD4+ subsets. The naive, central memory and Treg TCRB repertoires of patients appeared to be more similar to one another than those of healthy donors.

This clone was recorded a few times. Its antigen remains unknown. The isolated RNA, all of it, was reverse transcribed, so expressed TCRB transcripts were what got sequenced. The method was immunoSEQ multiplex PCR; TCRdb's version includes in-frame clones alone and lacks a portion of them. This sample carries 300,000 to 400,000 clones, about 13% of them seen once, and the ten largest clones take about 0.016%. Stem cell-like memory, regulatory, central memory and naive CD4+ cells were sorted via CD45RO/CCR7/CD25/CD127/CD95/CD27. The purity of all sorted populations exceeded 95%. Sequences were obtained from naive CD4+ T cells from blood. This clonotype was obtained from a woman aged 18 to 35 with type 1 diabetes.

CDR3 DNA: TGCGCCAGCAGACGGACTAGCGGATACACCGGGGAGCTGTTTTTT. Translated: CASRRTSGYTGELFF. The chain joins TRBV5-1 to TRBJ2-2; 10 bases are a match to TRBD2. J lost 3 bases, V lost 5 bases, and 4 bases had no gene match. CDR1 is SGHRS, CDR2 YFSETQ, per germline. The CDR3 is 15 residues long.